A single sample is the source of the 17 T cell receptor beta chains below, sequenced in a study of CD8 T cells in ankylosing spondylitis. No antigens are known for them. TCRdb passed the 5' RACE reads through MiXCR, listing each CDR3 protein once. The table includes a few hundred thousand distinct CDR3 sequences, about 7% detected once. Study findings and constraints: Within ankylosing spondylitis blood, a TCR beta motif made up of eight or nine highly homologous variants appeared to be characteristic.

Sequencing used blood, either unsorted or a sorted T cell fraction (not recorded which). The receptors originated from a male donor with ankylosing spondylitis.

There are many counts of this clonotype. The V and J genes are TRBV20-1 and TRBJ2-1, with a weak D call TRBD2 (6 bases). The germline V gene encodes CDR1 DFQATT and CDR2 SNEGSKA (reference sequence). Between the trimmed V and J ends, which lost 7 bases and 1 base, there was a span of 20 bases. CDR3 length equals 16 residues. CDR3 region: CSGNSVDYDSYNEQFF. The CDR3 bases are TGCAGTGGTAACTCCGTGGACTACGATTCCTACAATGAGCAGTTCTTC.

This clonotype came up many times. V is TRBV27 and J is TRBJ1-5; 8 nucleotides match TRBD1. CDR3 size: 14 residues. Per germline, CDR1 MNHEY and CDR2 SMNVEV (reference sequence). Trimming at V came to 6 bases and at J to 4 bases, leaving 5 bases not matched to a gene. CDR3 bases: TGTGCCAGCAGCCACCGACAGGGGAATCAGCCCCAGCATTTT. Translated: CASSHRQGNQPQHF.

This clonotype has just a few counts. The chain couples TRBV30 to TRBJ2-7; D perhaps matches TRBD1 (5 bases). Germline CDR1 reads GTSNPN; CDR2 reads SVGIG (reference sequence). Trimming shortened V by 0 bases and J by 7 bases, and 7 bases separated the two germline ends. The CDR3 spans 11 residues. CDR3: CAWSVGAEQYF. The CDR3 DNA sequence: TGTGCCTGGAGTGTAGGGGCGGAGCAGTACTTC.

This clonotype was counted many times. Here the CDR3 DNA reads TGCGCCAGCAGTTGGAGCGGGGGCCCCGCAGATACGCAGTATTTT. Residues: CASSWSGGPADTQYF. The rearrangement uses TRBV5-1 and TRBJ2-3; 8 nucleotides align to TRBD2. V gave up 5 bases and J gave up 4 bases; unmatched junction bases: 9. The CDR3 runs 15 residues. Germline assignment: CDR1 SGHRS and CDR2 YFSETQ.

This clonotype showed up just a few times. CDR3 region: CASSLIPGAVDTEAFF. Here the CDR3 DNA reads TGCGCCAGCAGCTTGATTCCGGGGGCGGTGGACACTGAAGCTTTCTTT. The chain employs TRBV5-1 and TRBJ1-1, with a possible D match to TRBD1 (6 bases). Germline CDR1 is SGHRS and CDR2 is YFSETQ. Between the trimmed V and J ends, which lost 1 base and 3 bases, there was a span of 16 bases. The CDR3 runs to 16 residues.

The V gene is TRBV30, the J gene TRBJ2-7, with a weak D call TRBD1 (6 bases). V gave up 8 bases and J gave up 0 bases, with 8 bases separating them. The CDR3 sequence is 11 residues long. CDR1 is GTSNPN and CDR2 is SVGIG in the germline V gene (reference sequence). The CDR3 loop is CAGGSSYEQYF. The CDR3 region has the DNA TGTGCCGGGGGCAGCTCCTACGAGCAGTACTTC.

This clonotype showed up just a few times. The V gene is TRBV6-6, the J gene TRBJ2-7, with D unresolved. The CDR3 is 13 amino acids. Germline loops: CDR1 MNHNY, CDR2 SVGAGI (reference sequence). The V and J ends lost 5 bases and 7 bases respectively, with 15 bases between them. The CDR3: CASSANYLGEQYF. The CDR3, as DNA: TGTGCCAGCAGTGCTAACTACCTGGGGGAGCAGTACTTC.

The table lists this clonotype with many counts. The chain couples TRBV6-2 or TRBV6-3 to TRBJ1-2; D gene unclear. The CDR3 has 19 residues. Trimming removed 0 bases at V and 3 bases at J, with 23 bases between. CDR1 and CDR2 (germline): MNHEY, SVGEGT. The DNA of the CDR3 is TGTGCCAGCAGTTACTCCGGACCCACCGTCTTAGGGTACTACTATGGCTACACCTTC. This encodes CASSYSGPTVLGYYYGYTF.

In this sample, this clonotype turned up many times. The rearrangement links TRBV30 to TRBJ1-5; TRBD1 matches at 8 bases. The V gene end was trimmed by 1 base and the J gene end by 6 bases; junction bases not matched to a gene: 8. The CDR3 has 15 residues. Germline assignment: CDR1 GTSNPN and CDR2 SVGIG (reference sequence). In DNA, the CDR3 is TGTGCCTGGAGTGCGCAGGCAGGGGGCCGTCAGCCCCAGCATTTT. It specifies CAWSAQAGGRQPQHF.

This clonotype was observed many times. V and J are TRBV27 and TRBJ2-7; no firm D call. CDR3 size: 13 residues. V dropped 6 bases and J dropped 2 bases, with 11 bases sitting between them. Germline lookup yields CDR1 MNHEY and CDR2 SMNVEV (reference sequence). The CDR3 DNA reads as TGTGCCAGCAGACTGGCGGCTCCCTACGAGCAGTACTTC. It yields the protein CASRLAAPYEQYF.

There are many counts of this clonotype. The genes are TRBV9 and TRBJ2-3, with TRBD2 matching 9 bases. V shed 0 bases and J 2 bases; nucleotides not matched to a gene: 4. Germline CDR1 SGDLS, CDR2 YYNGEE. This CDR3 is built from 16 residues. This CDR3 reads CASSVEGGGATDTQYF. As DNA, the CDR3 is TGTGCCAGCAGCGTAGAGGGCGGGGGGGCCACAGATACGCAGTATTTT.

This clonotype was seen a single time. A read error may explain this, as a much larger clone is one base away. V gene TRBV5-6 combines with J gene TRBJ2-3; D is perhaps TRBD2 (6 bases). CDR1 and CDR2 (germline): SGHDT, YYEEEE. Trimming stripped 4 bases from V and 5 bases from J, with 17 bases between. The length of the CDR3 is 15 residues. CDR3 nucleotides: TGTGCCAGCAGCCCCGGCAACGCGGAGGGAGATACGCAGTATTTT. Translation: CASSPGNAEGDTQYF.

Only a few counts were recorded for this clonotype. V and J are TRBV4-2 and TRBJ2-7, with D maybe TRBD1 (6 bases). Germline assignment: CDR1 LGHNA and CDR2 YNFKEQ. The CDR3 spans 16 residues. Trimming took 0 bases from V and 1 from J, leaving 13 bases between them. This CDR3 is CASSQDPRGISYEQYF. CDR3 in DNA: TGTGCCAGCAGCCAAGACCCCAGGGGTATATCCTACGAGCAGTACTTC.

The rearrangement uses TRBV18 and TRBJ1-5; 8 bases map to TRBD1. The germline V gene has CDR1 KGHSH and CDR2 LQKENI. The CDR3 runs 16 residues. Trimming took 0 bases from V and 2 from J; bases not matched to a gene: 3. This CDR3 reads CASSPPRTGRNQPQHF. In DNA form, the CDR3 reads TGTGCCAGCTCACCACCCAGGACAGGGCGCAATCAGCCCCAGCATTTT.

The sample holds many counts of this clonotype. The rearrangement links TRBV20-1 to TRBJ2-7, with 12 bases fitting TRBD2. After removal of 2 bases from V and 3 bases from J, the junction contained 2 bases not matched to a gene. Looked up from germline, CDR1 is DFQATT and CDR2 is SNEGSKA (reference sequence). This CDR3 region has 14 residues. Here the CDR3 reads CSARPSGRDYEQYF. The DNA for the CDR3 is TGCAGTGCTAGACCTAGCGGGAGGGACTACGAGCAGTACTTC.

The rearrangement joins TRBV14 to TRBJ2-7; 9 nucleotides align to TRBD2. CDR3 size: 17 residues. The germline V gene encodes CDR1 SGHDN and CDR2 FVKESK. After removal of 0 bases from V and 2 bases from J, the junction contained 8 bases not matched to a gene. The CDR3: CASSQDWTGTSPYEQYF. DNA of the CDR3: TGTGCCAGCAGCCAAGACTGGACCGGGACTAGCCCCTACGAGCAGTACTTC. Full variable domain (outside the CDR3, taken from reference TRBV14 and TRBJ2-7): EAGVTQFPSHSVIEKGQTVTLRCDPISGHDNLYWYRRVMGKEIKFLLHFVKESKQDESGMPNNRFLAERTGGTYSTLKVQPAELEDSGVYFCASSQDWTGTSPYEQYFGPGTRLTVT.

The table lists this clonotype with many counts. J is TRBJ2-5 and V is TRBV6-5; maybe TRBD2 (5 bases). The V gene's germline CDR1 is MNHEY and CDR2 SVGAGI. This CDR3 is 14 amino acids long. V shed 2 bases and J shed 5 bases, with 12 bases lying between them. The CDR3 reads CASSYKDVAETQYF. The DNA for the CDR3 is TGTGCCAGCAGTTACAAGGACGTAGCGGAGACCCAGTACTTC.